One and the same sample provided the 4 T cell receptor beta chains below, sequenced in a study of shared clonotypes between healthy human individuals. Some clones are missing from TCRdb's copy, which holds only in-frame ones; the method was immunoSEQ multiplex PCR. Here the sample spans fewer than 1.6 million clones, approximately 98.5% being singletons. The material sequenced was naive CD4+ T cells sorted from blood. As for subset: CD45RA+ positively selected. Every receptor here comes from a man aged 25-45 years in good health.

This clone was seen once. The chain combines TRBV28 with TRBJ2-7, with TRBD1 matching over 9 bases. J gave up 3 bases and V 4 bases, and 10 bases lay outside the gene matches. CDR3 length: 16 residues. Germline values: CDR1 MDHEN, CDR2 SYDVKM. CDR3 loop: CASSYLPGQGGYEQYF. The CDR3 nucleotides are TGTGCCAGCAGTTACCTACCGGGACAGGGAGGCTACGAGCAGTACTTC.

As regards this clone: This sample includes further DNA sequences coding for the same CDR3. CDR3 in amino acids: CASSLGDQGYTF. The CDR3 region has the DNA TGCGCCAGCAGCTTAGGGGACCAGGGCTACACCTTC. The V and J genes are TRBV5-1 and TRBJ1-2, with D possibly TRBD1 on 5 matching bases. The CDR3 sequence is 12 residues long. Germline V gene sequence: CDR1 SGHRS, CDR2 YFSETQ. The ends were cut back, 2 bases at V and 8 bases at J, with 10 bases in the middle.

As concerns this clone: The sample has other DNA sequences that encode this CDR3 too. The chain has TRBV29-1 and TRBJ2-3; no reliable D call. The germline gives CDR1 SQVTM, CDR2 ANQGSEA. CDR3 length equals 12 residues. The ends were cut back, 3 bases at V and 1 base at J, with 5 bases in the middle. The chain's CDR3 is CSVEKGTDTQYF. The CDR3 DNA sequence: TGCAGCGTTGAGAAAGGCACAGATACGCAGTATTTT.

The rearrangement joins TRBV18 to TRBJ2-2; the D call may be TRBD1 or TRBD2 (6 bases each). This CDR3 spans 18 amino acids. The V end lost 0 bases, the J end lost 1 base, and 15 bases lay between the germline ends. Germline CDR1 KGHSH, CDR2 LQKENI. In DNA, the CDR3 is TGTGCCAGCTCACCACCGTCGGGGGCAGCTCGGAACACCGGGGAGCTGTTTTTT. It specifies CASSPPSGAARNTGELFF.